This T cell receptor beta chain came from a study of blood T cell repertoires in COVID-19. Turning to the study itself: Collection of acute and convalescent COVID-19 samples took place in the United States, Italy and Spain.

Unmatched junction bases numbered 8, after V lost 6 bases and J lost 4 bases. This CDR3 comprises 14 residues. In germline, CDR1 is MNHEY, CDR2 SVGAGI. Either two negative PCRs, clearance, or symptom resolution qualified Cohort 3 donors as recovered. Repertoires were generated with immunoSEQ multiplex PCR, while TCRdb's copy carries only in-frame clones and drops some. Counted here are 200,000 to 250,000 clones, about four fifths occurring once; the ten biggest clones make up about 3.7%. The chain carries TRBV6-5 and TRBJ1-2, with 7 bases matching TRBD1. Sequenced material: PBMCs or T cells enriched from blood (not recorded which). The receptor's source is a woman aged 60-75 years who had recovered from COVID-19. The CDR3 coding sequence is TGTGCCAGCAGCTCATCTTGGGACAGCTATGGCTACACCTTC. Translation: CASSSSWDSYGYTF.